Shown below are 21 T cell receptor beta chains from a single sample sequenced in a study of OX40 agonist ivuxolimab in advanced cancers. Assay: immunoSEQ multiplex PCR; the TCRdb copy retains only in-frame clones and omits some. The repertoire holds approximately 58,000 clones, with approximately 90% as singletons. The sequences come from CD4+ or CD8+ T cells sorted from blood, collected in a trial of the OX40 agonist ivuxolimab. The source of these receptors is an adult with an advanced solid tumor such as melanoma, head and neck, liver or kidney cancer.

V and J are TRBV10-3 and TRBJ2-7, with D uncertain. The CDR3 has 13 residues. Trimming left V 3 bases short and J 3 bases short, with 9 bases between. Per germline, CDR1 ENHRY and CDR2 SYGVKD. The CDR3 protein is CAISEQLSYEQYF. CDR3 nucleotides: TGTGCCATCAGTGAACAGTTGAGCTACGAGCAGTACTTC.

V gene TRBV9 combines with J gene TRBJ2-5; 8 bases line up with TRBD2. V was clipped by 4 bases and J by 4 bases; unmatched bases: 15. This CDR3 comprises 17 residues. The germline V gene encodes CDR1 SGDLS and CDR2 YYNGEE. CDR3 DNA sequence: TGTGCCAGCAGCCCCCGGTGGGAGCGGGAGAATTCAGAGACCCAGTACTTC. This codes for CASSPRWERENSETQYF.

CDR3 protein: CASTGLAPTGELFF. CDR3 DNA: TGTGCCAGCACGGGACTAGCGCCCACCGGGGAGCTGTTTTTT. J is TRBJ2-2 and V is TRBV9; TRBD2 agrees at 10 bases. V shed 6 bases, J shed 4 bases, and the junction held 3 bases outside the gene matches. This CDR3 is built from 14 residues. Germline V CDR1 and CDR2: SGDLS, YYNGEE.

The chain couples TRBV27 to TRBJ1-1, with TRBD1 matching over 9 bases. Per germline, CDR1 MNHEY and CDR2 SMNVEV (reference sequence). The J segment lost 3 bases and the V segment lost 4 bases, leaving 9 bases of the junction unmatched. The CDR3 is 16 residues long. CDR3 in DNA: TGTGCCAGCAGTTGGGGGACAGGGACGAGGGACACTGAAGCTTTCTTT. It yields the protein CASSWGTGTRDTEAFF.

This clone was recorded only once. The chain is built from TRBV18 and TRBJ1-5; D perhaps matches TRBD1 (5 bases). In germline, CDR1 is KGHSH, CDR2 LQKENI. This CDR3 has 15 amino acids. V was cut by 3 bases and J by 4 bases, with 13 bases left in between. The chain's CDR3 is CASSPRDGINQPQHF. CDR3 DNA: TGTGCCAGCTCACCTCGGGACGGAATAAATCAGCCCCAGCATTTT.

The chain has TRBV30 and TRBJ1-6; 8 nucleotides align to TRBD1. The CDR3 has 14 residues. Trimming removed 3 bases from V and 5 bases from J; junction bases left unmatched: 3. Germline-derived CDR1 and CDR2 are GTSNPN and SVGIG (reference sequence). CDR3 sequence (DNA): TGTGCCTGGAGCCAGACAGGGGATAATTCACCCCTCCACTTT. Translation: CAWSQTGDNSPLHF. The variable domain in full, with the rest retrieved from reference TRBV30 and TRBJ1-6, is SQTIHQWPATLVQPVGSPLSLECTVEGTSNPNLYWYRQAAGRGLQLLFYSVGIGQISSEVPQNLSASRPQDRQFILSSKKLLLSDSGFYLCAWSQTGDNSPLHFGNGTRLTVT.

The rearrangement links TRBV28 to TRBJ1-4; D is possibly TRBD1 (5 bases). Germline CDR1 MDHEN, CDR2 SYDVKM. There are 12 residues in the CDR3. Trimming took off 5 bases at V and 5 bases at J, with 6 bases between the two ends. The DNA of the CDR3 is TGTGCCAGCAGTCAGGGCAATGAAAAACTGTTTTTT. This translates into CASSQGNEKLFF.

The chain carries TRBV6-1 and TRBJ2-5; the D call may be TRBD1 or TRBD2 (5 bases each). V gave up 6 bases and J gave up 2 bases, with 10 bases separating them. The CDR3 runs 13 residues. Germline CDR1 is MNHNS and CDR2 is SASEGT. This chain's CDR3 is CASSRDGQETQYF. The CDR3 coding sequence is TGTGCCAGCAGCAGGGACGGACAAGAGACCCAGTACTTC.

The rearrangement links TRBV29-1 to TRBJ2-1, with D unclear. The germline V gene has CDR1 SQVTM and CDR2 ANQGSEA. Trimming cost V 3 bases and J 9 bases, with 18 bases left between them. This CDR3 is built from 14 residues. The CDR3 loop reads CSVDLRALWGEQFF. The DNA of the CDR3 is TGCAGCGTTGATCTCCGGGCTCTTTGGGGTGAGCAGTTCTTC.

This chain uses TRBV11-2 with TRBJ1-1; D gene uncertain. The CDR3 consists of 14 residues. Germline V gene data show CDR1 as SGHAT and CDR2 as FQNNGV. Trimming removed 3 bases at V and 0 bases at J, with 8 bases between. The CDR3 sequence is CASSFPHMNTEAFF. The CDR3 region has the DNA TGTGCCAGCAGCTTCCCTCACATGAACACTGAAGCTTTCTTT.

The rearrangement uses TRBV18 and TRBJ2-5, with 7 bases lining up with TRBD2. From germline, CDR1 is KGHSH and CDR2 LQKENI. The CDR3 loop spans 13 amino acids. Unmatched junction bases numbered 3, after V lost 3 bases and J lost 5 bases. CDR3 in DNA: TGTGCCAGCTCACCTCAGGGAGGGGAGACCCAGTACTTC. Encoded protein: CASSPQGGETQYF.

V gene TRBV6-6 combines with J gene TRBJ2-7, with 15 bases identical to TRBD2. Germline V gives CDR1 MNHNY, CDR2 SVGAGI (reference sequence). This CDR3 is 14 amino acids long. Trimming took 5 bases from V and 7 from J; bases not matched to a gene: 3. CDR3 coding DNA: TGTGCCAGCAGTCAGGGGACTAGCGGGAGGGAGCAGTACTTC. Amino acid sequence: CASSQGTSGREQYF.

The CDR3 nucleotides are TGTGCCAGCAGCTTAGAGGCCGGACTAGCGGGAGGGCCCGTCGGGGAGCTGTTTTTT. This translates into CASSLEAGLAGGPVGELFF. The chain recombines TRBV7-9 with TRBJ2-2, with TRBD2 matching 15 bases. The CDR3 runs 19 residues. V lost 1 base, J lost 7 bases, and 10 bases stayed unmatched. Germline CDR1 SEHNR, CDR2 FQNEAQ (reference sequence).

V gene TRBV6-1 combines with J gene TRBJ2-4, with D uncertain. CDR3 length equals 15 residues. Looked up from germline, CDR1 is MNHNS and CDR2 is SASEGT. Trimming cost V 5 bases and J 0 bases, with 11 bases left between them. The CDR3 region is CASSPATVAKNIQYF. In DNA, the CDR3 is TGTGCCAGCAGTCCGGCGACTGTAGCCAAAAACATTCAGTACTTC.

The V call is TRBV19, the J call TRBJ2-7; 8 bases line up with TRBD2. The trim removed 6 bases at V and 3 bases at J, leaving 13 bases unmatched. The CDR3 contains 16 residues. The germline gives CDR1 LNHDA, CDR2 SQIVND (reference sequence). The CDR3: CASSPSGWRVYYEQYF. The DNA of the CDR3 is TGTGCCAGTAGCCCTAGCGGGTGGCGGGTCTACTACGAGCAGTACTTC.

V gene TRBV5-1 combines with J gene TRBJ1-1; D gene unclear. Germline-derived CDR1 and CDR2 are SGHRS and YFSETQ. V lost 1 base and J lost 1, with 8 bases in between. The CDR3 has 14 residues. CDR3 nucleotide sequence: TGCGCCAGCAGCTTGACAGCAGGGAACACTGAAGCTTTCTTT. Protein sequence: CASSLTAGNTEAFF.

The chain is built from TRBV4-1 and TRBJ2-7, with 8 nucleotides matching TRBD1. The CDR3 contains 13 residues. With V trimmed by 1 base and J by 4 bases, 0 bases remained unmatched. Germline assignment: CDR1 MGHRA and CDR2 YSYEKL. CDR3 residues: CASSQGDRYEQYF. The CDR3 region has the DNA TGCGCCAGCAGCCAAGGGGACAGGTACGAGCAGTACTTC.

The gene calls are TRBV2 and TRBJ2-5; D is unclear. V was trimmed by 6 bases and J by 10 bases, leaving 12 bases between them. The V gene's germline CDR1 is SNHLY and CDR2 FYNNEI. CDR3 size: 11 residues. The CDR3 nucleotides read TGTGCCAGCAGCGCCATTGTAGGCCAGTACTTC. It codes for CASSAIVGQYF.

This clone showed up just a few times. The J gene is TRBJ1-5, the V gene TRBV28; no reliable D call. The CDR3 has 14 amino acids. Germline V gives CDR1 MDHEN, CDR2 SYDVKM. V lost 1 base and J lost 7, with 11 bases in between. For the CDR3, the DNA is TGTGCCAGCAGTTTATCGATTGGCGGGCAGCCCCAGCATTTT. The encoded protein is CASSLSIGGQPQHF.

This chain uses TRBV10-2 with TRBJ2-7, with D perhaps matching TRBD2 (6 bases). Trimming shortened V by 6 bases and J by 0 bases, and 24 bases separated the two germline ends. Germline-derived CDR1 and CDR2 are WSHSY and SAAADI. The CDR3 length is 18 residues. The CDR3 sequence: CASRKALYSGGSSYEQYF. The DNA of the CDR3 is TGCGCCAGCAGAAAGGCCCTCTACAGCGGAGGGAGCTCCTACGAGCAGTACTTC.

V is TRBV7-8 and J is TRBJ1-4, with TRBD1 as a possible D gene (5 bases). This CDR3 has 16 amino acids. The V gene's germline CDR1 is SGHVS and CDR2 FQNEAQ. Trimming took off 1 base at V and 2 bases at J, with 11 bases between the two ends. CDR3 DNA: TGTGCCAGCAGCTTAGGGGGGGGGAGGACTAATGAAAAACTGTTTTTT. Translated: CASSLGGGRTNEKLFF. The complete variable domain, with remaining parts taken from reference TRBV7-8 and TRBJ1-4, reads GAGVSQSPRYKVAKRGQDVALRCDPISGHVSLFWYQQALGQGPEFLTYFQNEAQLDKSGLPSDRFFAERPEGSVSTLKIQRTQQEDSAVYLCASSLGGGRTNEKLFFGSGTQLSVL.